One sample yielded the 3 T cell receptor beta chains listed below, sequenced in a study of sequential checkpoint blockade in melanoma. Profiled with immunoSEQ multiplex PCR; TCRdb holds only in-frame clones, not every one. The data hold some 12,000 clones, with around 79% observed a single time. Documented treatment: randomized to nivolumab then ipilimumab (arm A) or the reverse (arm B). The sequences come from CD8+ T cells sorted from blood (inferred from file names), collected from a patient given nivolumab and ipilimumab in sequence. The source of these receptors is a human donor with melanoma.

The CDR3 loop reads CASSLDGRAVEQFF. The CDR3 nucleotides read TGTGCCAGCAGCTTAGACGGGAGGGCCGTTGAGCAGTTCTTC. The genes are TRBV11-2 and TRBJ2-1; 8 bases map to TRBD2. With 0 bases clipped from V and 9 bases from J, the junction kept 4 bases outside the gene matches. CDR1 and CDR2 (germline): SGHAT, FQNNGV. This CDR3 has 14 amino acids.

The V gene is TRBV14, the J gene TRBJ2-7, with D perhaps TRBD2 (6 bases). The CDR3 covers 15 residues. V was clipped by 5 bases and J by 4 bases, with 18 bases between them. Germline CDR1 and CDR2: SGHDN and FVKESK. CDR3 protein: CASSARGRGLYEQYF. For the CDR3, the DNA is TGTGCCAGCAGCGCCCGGGGGAGAGGCCTTTACGAGCAGTACTTC.

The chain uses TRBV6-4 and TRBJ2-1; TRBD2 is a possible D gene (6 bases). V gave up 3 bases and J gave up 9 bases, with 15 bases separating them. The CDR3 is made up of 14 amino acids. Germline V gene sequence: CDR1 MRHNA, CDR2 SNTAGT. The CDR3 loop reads CASSEGREDGEQFF. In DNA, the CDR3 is TGTGCCAGCAGTGAAGGGCGGGAAGATGGTGAGCAGTTCTTC.